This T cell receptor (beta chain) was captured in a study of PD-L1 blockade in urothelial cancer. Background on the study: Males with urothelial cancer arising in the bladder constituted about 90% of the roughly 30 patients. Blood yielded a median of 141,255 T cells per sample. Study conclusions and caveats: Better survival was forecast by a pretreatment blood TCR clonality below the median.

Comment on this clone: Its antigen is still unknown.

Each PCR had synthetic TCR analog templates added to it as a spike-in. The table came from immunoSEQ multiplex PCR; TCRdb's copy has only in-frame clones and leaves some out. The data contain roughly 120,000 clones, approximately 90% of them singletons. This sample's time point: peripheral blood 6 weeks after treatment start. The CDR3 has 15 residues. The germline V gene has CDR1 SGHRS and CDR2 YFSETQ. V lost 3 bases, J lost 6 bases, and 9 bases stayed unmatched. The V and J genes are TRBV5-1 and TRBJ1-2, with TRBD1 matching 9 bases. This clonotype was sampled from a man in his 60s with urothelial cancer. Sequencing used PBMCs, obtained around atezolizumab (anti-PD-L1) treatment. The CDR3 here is CASSSDRGRGDGYTF. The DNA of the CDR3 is TGCGCCAGCAGCTCGGACAGGGGAAGGGGGGATGGCTACACCTTC.